This T cell receptor (beta chain) came from a study of persistence of HIV-infected CD4 T cells. Overall study: Donors were ART-treated; their CMV- and Gag-responding CD4+ T cells were isolated. Study observations and caveats: Proviral oligoclonality tracked with TCR oligoclonality within the same sorted cells. Antigen-responding cells were enriched for degenerate expanded CDR3beta sequences.

V shed 0 bases and J shed 2 bases, with 11 bases lying between them. The germline CDR1 and CDR2 sequences are MNHNS and SASEGT. This CDR3 contains 15 residues. The stimulus was an HIV-1 Gag 15-mer peptide pool, around 1.1 ug/peptide/mL. Sorted nonresponding memory CD4+ T cells were CD40L-negative, CD69-negative, CD45RO-high. Comments on this clone: Its target is not known.

The immunoSEQ assay was version 4, run in survey mode. Measured with immunoSEQ multiplex PCR; TCRdb has only the in-frame clones, and not every one. The table has around 60,000 clones, roughly 75% seen once; the top ten hold 1.5% to 2%. Here the sequenced sample was CD4+ T cells sorted from PBMCs after approximately 19-hour stimulation, taken from a patient who received antiretroviral therapy. This sequence was found in an adult man with HIV who was CMV-seropositive. V and J are TRBV6-1 and TRBJ2-7, with D unclear. The CDR3 DNA sequence: TGTGCCAGCAGTGAAGCAAACTATCCACCCTACGAGCAGTACTTC. The encoded protein is CASSEANYPPYEQYF.